This T cell receptor beta chain comes out of a study of cytomegalovirus exposure and HLA in healthy donors. Overall study findings and caveats: TCR beta V- and J-gene trimming, according to a later analysis, was linked to a missense DCLRE1C variant. Most TCR sequences were rare, but some public TCRs occurred in many donors.

CDR1 MGHRA and CDR2 YSYEKL come from the germline V gene. The CDR3 is 15 residues long. The V gene end was trimmed by 4 bases and the J gene end by 4 bases; junction bases not matched to a gene: 9. Use of 60 Vbeta and 13 Jbeta primers characterized the PCR. Here immunoSEQ multiplex PCR was the method, and the copy in TCRdb shows in-frame clones only, minus some. Found here are 150,000 to 200,000 clones, approximately 78% of them singletons; the top ten hold about 1.5%. Remarks on this clone: Its antigen is not identified.

The sample comprised PBMCs. This sequence was found in a woman under 30 in good health and CMV-seronegative. The chain combines TRBV4-1 with TRBJ2-7; TRBD2 agrees at 8 bases. The CDR3 DNA is TGCGCCAGCAGCCGGCAGCGGGAGACTGTTTACGAGCAGTACTTC. Translation gives CASSRQRETVYEQYF.